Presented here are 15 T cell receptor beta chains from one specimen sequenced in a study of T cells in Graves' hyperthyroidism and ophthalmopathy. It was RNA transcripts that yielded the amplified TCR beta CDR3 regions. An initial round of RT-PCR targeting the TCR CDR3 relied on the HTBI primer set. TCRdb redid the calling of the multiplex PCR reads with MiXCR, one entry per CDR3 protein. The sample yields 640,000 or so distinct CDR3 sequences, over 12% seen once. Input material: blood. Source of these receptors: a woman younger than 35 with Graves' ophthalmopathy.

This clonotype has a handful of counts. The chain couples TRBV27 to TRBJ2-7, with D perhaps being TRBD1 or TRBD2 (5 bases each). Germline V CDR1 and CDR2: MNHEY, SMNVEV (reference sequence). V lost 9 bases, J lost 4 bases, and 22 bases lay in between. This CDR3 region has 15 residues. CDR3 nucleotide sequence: TGTGCCAGACTTCTCACCGGGGACCCACCTTACGAGCAGTACTTC. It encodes CARLLTGDPPYEQYF.

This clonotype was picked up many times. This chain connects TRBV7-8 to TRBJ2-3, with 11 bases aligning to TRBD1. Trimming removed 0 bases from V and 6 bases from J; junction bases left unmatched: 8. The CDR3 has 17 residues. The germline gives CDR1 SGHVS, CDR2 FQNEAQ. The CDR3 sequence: CASSLAGQGDPPDTQYF. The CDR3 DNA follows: TGTGCCAGCAGCTTAGCGGGACAGGGGGACCCACCTGATACGCAGTATTTT.

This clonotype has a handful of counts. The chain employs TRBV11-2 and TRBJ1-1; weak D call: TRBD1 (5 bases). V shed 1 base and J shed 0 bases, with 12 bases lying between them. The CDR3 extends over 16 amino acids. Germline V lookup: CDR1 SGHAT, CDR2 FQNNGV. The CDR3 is CASSLGDGGMNTEAFF. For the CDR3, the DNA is TGTGCCAGCAGCTTAGGAGATGGGGGAATGAACACTGAAGCTTTCTTT.

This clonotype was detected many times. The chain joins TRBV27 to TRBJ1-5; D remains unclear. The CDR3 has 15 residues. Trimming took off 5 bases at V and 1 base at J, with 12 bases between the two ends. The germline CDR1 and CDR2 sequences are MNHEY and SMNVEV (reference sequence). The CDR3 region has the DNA TGTGCCAGCAGTCCCAGTATATACAGCAATCAGCCCCAGCATTTT. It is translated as CASSPSIYSNQPQHF.

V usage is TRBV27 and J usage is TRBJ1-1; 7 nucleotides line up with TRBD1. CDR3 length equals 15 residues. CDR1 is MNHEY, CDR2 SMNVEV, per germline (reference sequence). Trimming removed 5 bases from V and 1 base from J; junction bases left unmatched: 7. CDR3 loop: CASSARTGGNTEAFF. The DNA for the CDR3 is TGTGCCAGCAGTGCACGGACAGGCGGGAACACTGAAGCTTTCTTT.

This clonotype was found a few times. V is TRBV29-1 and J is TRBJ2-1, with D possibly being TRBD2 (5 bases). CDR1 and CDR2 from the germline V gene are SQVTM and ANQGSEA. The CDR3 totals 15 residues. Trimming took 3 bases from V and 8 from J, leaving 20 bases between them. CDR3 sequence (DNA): TGCAGCGTTGAGCCTCCGCATGGCGAGGGCGATGAGCAGTTCTTC. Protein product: CSVEPPHGEGDEQFF.

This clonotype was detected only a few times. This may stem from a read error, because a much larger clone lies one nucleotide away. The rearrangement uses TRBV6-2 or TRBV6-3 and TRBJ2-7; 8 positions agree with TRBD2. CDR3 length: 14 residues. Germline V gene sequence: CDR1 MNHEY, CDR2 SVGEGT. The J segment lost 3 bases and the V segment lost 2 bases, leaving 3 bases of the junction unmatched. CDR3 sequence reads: CASSYAAGGYEQYF. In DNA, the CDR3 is TGTGCCAGCAGTTACGCGGCGGGAGGCTACGAGCAGTACTTC.

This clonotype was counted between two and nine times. The CDR3 sequence: CASSSAGQGWYEQYF. DNA of the CDR3: TGTGCCAGCAGCTCGGCAGGACAGGGTTGGTACGAGCAGTACTTC. The genes are TRBV5-6 and TRBJ2-7; 8 nucleotides agree with TRBD1. This CDR3 is 15 amino acids long. Germline trimming cut 3 bases from V and 4 bases from J; bases unmatched to any gene: 9. Per germline, CDR1 SGHDT and CDR2 YYEEEE.

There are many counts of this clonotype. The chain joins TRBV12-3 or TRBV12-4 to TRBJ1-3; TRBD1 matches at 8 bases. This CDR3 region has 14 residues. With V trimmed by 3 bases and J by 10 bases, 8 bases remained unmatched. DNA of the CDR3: TGTGCCAGCAGTTTGGAGGACAGGGTGCGAACCATATATTTT. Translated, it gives CASSLEDRVRTIYF.

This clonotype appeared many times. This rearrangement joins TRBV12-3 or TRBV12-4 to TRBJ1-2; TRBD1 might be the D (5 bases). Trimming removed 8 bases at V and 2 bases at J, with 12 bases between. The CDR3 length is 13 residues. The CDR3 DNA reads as TGTGCCAGCGGACAAGGCTGGAACTATGGCTACACCTTC. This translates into CASGQGWNYGYTF.

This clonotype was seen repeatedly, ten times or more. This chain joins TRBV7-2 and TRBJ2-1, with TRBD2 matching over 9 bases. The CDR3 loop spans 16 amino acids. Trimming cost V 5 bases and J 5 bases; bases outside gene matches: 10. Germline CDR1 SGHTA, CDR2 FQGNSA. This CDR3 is CASSPLTSGLHNEQFF. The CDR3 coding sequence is TGTGCCAGCAGCCCCCTAACTAGCGGGCTTCACAATGAGCAGTTCTTC.

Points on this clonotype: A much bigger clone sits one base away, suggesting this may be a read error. Written as DNA, the CDR3 is TGTGCCAGCAGTCCCCCGGGGATAAACTATGCCTACACCTTC. It codes for CASSPPGINYAYTF. The V and J genes are TRBV27 and TRBJ1-2; no reliable D call. There are 14 residues in the CDR3. Germline V CDR1 and CDR2: MNHEY, SMNVEV (reference sequence).

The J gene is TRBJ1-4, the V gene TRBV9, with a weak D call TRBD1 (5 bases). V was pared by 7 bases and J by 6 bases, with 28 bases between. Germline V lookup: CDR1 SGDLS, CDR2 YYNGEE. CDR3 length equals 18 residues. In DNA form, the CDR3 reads TGTGCCAGCTCACCCCGAGGCAGGGCGAAAATCGAAGATGAAAAACTGTTTTTT. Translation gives CASSPRGRAKIEDEKLFF.

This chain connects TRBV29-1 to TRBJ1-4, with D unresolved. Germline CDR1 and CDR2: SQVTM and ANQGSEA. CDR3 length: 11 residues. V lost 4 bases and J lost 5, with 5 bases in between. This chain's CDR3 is CSVGTNEKLFF. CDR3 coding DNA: TGCAGCGTTGGGACGAATGAAAAACTGTTTTTT.

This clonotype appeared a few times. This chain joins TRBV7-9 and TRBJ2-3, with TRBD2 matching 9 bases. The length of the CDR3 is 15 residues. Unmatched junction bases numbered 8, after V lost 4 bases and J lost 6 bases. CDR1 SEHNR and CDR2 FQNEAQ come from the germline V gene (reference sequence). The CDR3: CASSSSAGGGDTQYF. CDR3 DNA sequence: TGTGCCAGCAGCTCCTCAGCGGGAGGAGGGGATACGCAGTATTTT.